This T cell receptor (beta chain) was documented in a study of T-cell reconstitution after alpha-beta-depleted transplantation in children. Findings and limits, study-wide: T-cell counts and diversity at one year post-transplant came mainly from newly produced T cells. Surviving recipient T cells and thymic progenitors accounted for the high day-60 TCRbeta diversity observed in some patients. Several hundred expanded graft clones reportedly supplied alpha-beta T cells about two months after transplant.

The germline V gene has CDR1 SEHNR and CDR2 FQNEAQ (reference sequence). The J segment lost 1 base and the V segment lost 1 base, leaving 0 bases of the junction unmatched. This CDR3 has 14 residues. This clonotype ranks as medium-sized. Its specificity is unknown. Preparation of the TCRbeta library was carried out with unique molecular identifiers. TCRdb reanalysed the PCR reads using MiXCR and keeps one entry per CDR3 protein. This sample has fewer than 7,000 distinct CDR3 sequences; around 15% occur once, and the top ten carry approximately 6%. This material consisted of PBMCs, taken before TCRalphabeta/CD19-depleted stem cell transplant. The chain is built from TRBV7-9 and TRBJ2-5, with 7 bases lining up with TRBD1. The TCR originated in a boy between 10 and 17 years old with acute lymphoblastic leukemia, due to receive a stem cell transplant. CDR3 protein: CASSLGTGQETQYF. The CDR3 region has the DNA TGTGCCAGCAGCTTAGGGACAGGCCAAGAGACCCAGTACTTC.